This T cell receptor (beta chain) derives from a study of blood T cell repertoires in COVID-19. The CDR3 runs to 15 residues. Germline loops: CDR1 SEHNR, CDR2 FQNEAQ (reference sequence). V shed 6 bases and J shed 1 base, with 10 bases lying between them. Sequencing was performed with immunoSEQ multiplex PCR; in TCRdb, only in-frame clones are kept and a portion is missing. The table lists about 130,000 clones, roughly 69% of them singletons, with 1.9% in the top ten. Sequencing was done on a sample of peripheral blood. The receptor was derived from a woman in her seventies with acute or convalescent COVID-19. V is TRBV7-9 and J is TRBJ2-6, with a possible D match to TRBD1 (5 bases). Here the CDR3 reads CASSYPGSGANVLTF. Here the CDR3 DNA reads TGTGCCAGCAGTTACCCAGGGTCTGGGGCCAACGTCCTGACTTTC.